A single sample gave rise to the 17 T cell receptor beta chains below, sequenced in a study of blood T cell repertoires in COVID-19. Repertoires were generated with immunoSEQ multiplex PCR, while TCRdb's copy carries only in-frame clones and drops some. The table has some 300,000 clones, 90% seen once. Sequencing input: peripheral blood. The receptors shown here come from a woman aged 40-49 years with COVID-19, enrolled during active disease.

For the CDR3, the DNA is TGTGCCAGCAGTTACTCCCGGGACAGCTACGAGCAGTACTTC. Amino acid sequence: CASSYSRDSYEQYF. The V gene is TRBV6-5, the J gene TRBJ2-7; 7 bases match TRBD1. Looked up from germline, CDR1 is MNHEY and CDR2 is SVGAGI. This CDR3 has 14 residues. The J segment lost 3 bases and the V segment lost 0 bases, leaving 2 bases of the junction unmatched.

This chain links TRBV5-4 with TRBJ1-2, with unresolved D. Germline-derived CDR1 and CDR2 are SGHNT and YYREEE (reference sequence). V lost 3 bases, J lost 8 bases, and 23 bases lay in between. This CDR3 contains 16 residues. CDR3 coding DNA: TGTGCCAGCAGCTATTACGACTCGGACCGCGGGGTAGGCTACACCTTC. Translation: CASSYYDSDRGVGYTF.

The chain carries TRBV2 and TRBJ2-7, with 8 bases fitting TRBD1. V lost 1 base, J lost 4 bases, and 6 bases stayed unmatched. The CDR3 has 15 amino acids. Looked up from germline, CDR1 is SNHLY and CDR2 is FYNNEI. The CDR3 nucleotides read TGTGCCAGCAGTGAAGGGTCAGGGGGCTGGTACGAGCAGTACTTC. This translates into CASSEGSGGWYEQYF.

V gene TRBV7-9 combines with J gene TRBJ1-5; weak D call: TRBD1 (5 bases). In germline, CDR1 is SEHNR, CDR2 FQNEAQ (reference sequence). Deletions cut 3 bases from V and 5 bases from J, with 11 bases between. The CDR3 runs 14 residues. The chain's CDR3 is CASSFDRPYQPQHF. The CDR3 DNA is TGTGCCAGCAGCTTCGACAGACCATATCAGCCCCAGCATTTT.

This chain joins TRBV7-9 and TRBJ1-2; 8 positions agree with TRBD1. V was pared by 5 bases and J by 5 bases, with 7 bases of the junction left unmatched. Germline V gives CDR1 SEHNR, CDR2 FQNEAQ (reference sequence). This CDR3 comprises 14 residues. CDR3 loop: CASSPTGDGYGYTF. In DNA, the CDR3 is TGTGCCAGCAGCCCGACAGGGGACGGGTATGGCTACACCTTC.

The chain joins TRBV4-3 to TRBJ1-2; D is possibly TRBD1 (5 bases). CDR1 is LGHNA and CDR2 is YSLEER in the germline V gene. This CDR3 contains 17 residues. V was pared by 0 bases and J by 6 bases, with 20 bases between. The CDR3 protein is CASSQDIPGGTGHGYTF. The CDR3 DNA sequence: TGCGCCAGCAGCCAAGATATCCCTGGGGGGACTGGGCATGGCTACACCTTC.

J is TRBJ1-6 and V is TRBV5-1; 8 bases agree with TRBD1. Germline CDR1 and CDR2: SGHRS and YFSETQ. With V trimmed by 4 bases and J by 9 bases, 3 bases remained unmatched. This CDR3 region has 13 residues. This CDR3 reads CASSVDRVSPLHF. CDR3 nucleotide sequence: TGCGCCAGCAGCGTGGACAGGGTTTCACCCCTCCACTTT.

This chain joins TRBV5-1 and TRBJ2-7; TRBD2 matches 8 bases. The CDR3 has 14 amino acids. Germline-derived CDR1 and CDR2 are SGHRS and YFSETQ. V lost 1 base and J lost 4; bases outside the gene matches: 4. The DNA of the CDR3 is TGCGCCAGCAGCTTGTCTAGCGGGTGGTACGAGCAGTACTTC. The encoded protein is CASSLSSGWYEQYF.

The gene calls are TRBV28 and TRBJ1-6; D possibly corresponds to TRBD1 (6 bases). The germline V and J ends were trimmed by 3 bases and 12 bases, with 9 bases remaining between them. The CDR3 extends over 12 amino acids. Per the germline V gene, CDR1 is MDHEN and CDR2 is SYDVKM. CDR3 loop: CASSFRGLPLHF. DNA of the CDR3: TGTGCCAGCAGTTTCAGGGGTCTACCCCTCCACTTT.

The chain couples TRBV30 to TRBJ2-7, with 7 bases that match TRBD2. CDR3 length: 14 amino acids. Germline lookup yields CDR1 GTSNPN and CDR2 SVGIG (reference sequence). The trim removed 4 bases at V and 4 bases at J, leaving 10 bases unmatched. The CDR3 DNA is TGTGCCTGGAATAACCGGGGGGTTCGGTACGAGCAGTACTTC. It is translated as CAWNNRGVRYEQYF.

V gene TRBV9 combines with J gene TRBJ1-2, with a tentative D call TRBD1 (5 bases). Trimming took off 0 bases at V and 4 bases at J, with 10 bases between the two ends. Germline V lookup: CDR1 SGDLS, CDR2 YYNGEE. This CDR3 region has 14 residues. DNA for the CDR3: TGTGCCAGCAGCGTAGGAACAGGACCCTATGGCTACACCTTC. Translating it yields CASSVGTGPYGYTF.

The CDR3 sequence: CASSYRGGQNTGELFF. The CDR3 DNA sequence: TGTGCCAGCAGTTACAGGGGGGGACAGAACACCGGGGAGCTGTTTTTT. The rearrangement links TRBV6-6 to TRBJ2-2, with TRBD2 as a possible D gene (7 bases). Germline lookup yields CDR1 MNHNY and CDR2 SVGAGI (reference sequence). The CDR3 consists of 16 residues. The ends were cut back, 2 bases at V and 1 base at J, with 11 bases in the middle.

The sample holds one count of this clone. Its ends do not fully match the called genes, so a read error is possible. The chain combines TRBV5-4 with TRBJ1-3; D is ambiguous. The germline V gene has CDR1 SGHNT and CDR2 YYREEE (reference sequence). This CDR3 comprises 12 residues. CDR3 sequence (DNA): TGTGCCAGCAGTTTGGGAGGCCAGCTCGGGGATTTT. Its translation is CASSLGGQLGDF. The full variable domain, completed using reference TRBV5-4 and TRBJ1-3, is ETGVTQSPTHLIKTRGQQVTLRCSSQSGHNTVSWYQQALGQGPQFIFQYYREEENGRGNFPPRFSGLQFPNYSSELNVNALELDDSALYLCASSLGGQLGDFGEGSWLTVV.

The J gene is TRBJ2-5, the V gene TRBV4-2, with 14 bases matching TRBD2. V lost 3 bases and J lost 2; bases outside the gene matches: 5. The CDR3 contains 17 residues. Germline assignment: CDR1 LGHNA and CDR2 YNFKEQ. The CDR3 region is CASSQGTSGGVQETQYF. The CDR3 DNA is TGTGCCAGCAGCCAGGGGACTAGCGGGGGTGTACAAGAGACCCAGTACTTC.

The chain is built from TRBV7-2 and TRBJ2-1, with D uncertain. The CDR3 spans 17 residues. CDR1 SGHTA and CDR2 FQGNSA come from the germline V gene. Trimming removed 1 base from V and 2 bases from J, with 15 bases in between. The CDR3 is CASSLGLGHLPYNEQFF. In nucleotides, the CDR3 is TGTGCCAGCAGCTTAGGTCTGGGCCACCTCCCCTACAATGAGCAGTTCTTC.

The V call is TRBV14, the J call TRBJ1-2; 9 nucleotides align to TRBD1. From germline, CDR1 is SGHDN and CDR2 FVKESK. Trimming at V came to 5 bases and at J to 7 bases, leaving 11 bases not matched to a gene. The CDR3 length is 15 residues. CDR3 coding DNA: TGTGCCAGCAGCTCTGACAGGGGGTATATATCTGGCTACACCTTC. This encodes CASSSDRGYISGYTF.

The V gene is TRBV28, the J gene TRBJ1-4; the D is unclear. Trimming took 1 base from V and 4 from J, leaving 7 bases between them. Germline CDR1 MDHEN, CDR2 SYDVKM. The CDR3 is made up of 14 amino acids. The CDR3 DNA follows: TGTGCCAGCAGTTTATCGGTAGTTAATGAAAAACTGTTTTTT. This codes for CASSLSVVNEKLFF.